What follows are 20 T cell receptor beta chains derived from one specimen sequenced in a study of response to subunit inactivated influenza vaccine. In TCRdb, the RT-PCR reads were re-called with MiXCR into one record per CDR3 protein. The sample holds around 650,000 distinct CDR3 sequences, around 14% seen once. The specimen comprised PBMCs from blood, sampled 12 days after vaccination. The receptors here all came from a man aged 45-65 years who received an inactivated influenza vaccine.

On this clonotype: The junction and the germline gene differ at one end; a read error may be behind it. V is TRBV7-9 and J is TRBJ2-1; TRBD1 aligns across 10 bases. The CDR3 runs 15 residues. The germline CDR1 and CDR2 sequences are SEHNR and FQNEAQ (reference sequence). The CDR3 coding sequence is TGTGCCAGCAGCCCTCGGGACAGGGGTAATGGTGAGCATTTCTTC. Amino acid sequence: CASSPRDRGNGEHFF.

This clonotype was seen only a few times. The chain couples TRBV20-1 to TRBJ1-6, with D unclear. The ends were cut back, 3 bases at V and 4 bases at J, with 16 bases in the middle. Per germline, CDR1 DFQATT and CDR2 SNEGSKA (reference sequence). The CDR3 sequence is 16 residues long. CDR3: CSASSSGSGYNSPLHF. The CDR3 region has the DNA TGCAGTGCTAGCTCTTCGGGGAGTGGGTATAATTCACCCCTCCACTTT.

Many counts were recorded for this clonotype. The genes are TRBV7-2 and TRBJ2-2; no clear D. The germline V and J ends were trimmed by 0 bases and 7 bases, with 15 bases remaining between them. Germline values: CDR1 SGHTA, CDR2 FQGNSA. The CDR3 runs 16 residues. This CDR3 reads CASSLASTSRVGELFF. CDR3 sequence (DNA): TGTGCCAGCAGCTTAGCGTCTACGTCCCGGGTCGGGGAGCTGTTTTTT.

This clonotype has only a few counts. The chain links TRBV7-9 to TRBJ2-1; perhaps D is TRBD1 or TRBD2 (5 bases each). This CDR3 comprises 12 residues. With 6 bases removed from V and 7 bases from J, the gap between germline ends came to 10 bases. The germline V gene has CDR1 SEHNR and CDR2 FQNEAQ (reference sequence). The chain's CDR3 is CASSQWGNEQFF. CDR3 coding DNA: TGTGCCAGCAGTCAATGGGGGAATGAGCAGTTCTTC.

V is TRBV9 and J is TRBJ2-7, with 7 bases lining up with TRBD1. The CDR3 consists of 14 residues. V lost 3 bases and J lost 4; bases outside the gene matches: 7. Germline CDR1 SGDLS, CDR2 YYNGEE. In DNA, the CDR3 is TGTGCCAGCAGCGCTACAGGGGAAGGATACGAGCAGTACTTC. Protein sequence: CASSATGEGYEQYF. The full variable domain, completed using reference TRBV9 and TRBJ2-7, is DSGVTQTPKHLITATGQRVTLRCSPRSGDLSVYWYQQSLDQGLQFLIQYYNGEERAKGNILERFSAQQFPDLHSELNLSSLELGDSALYFCASSATGEGYEQYFGPGTRLTVT.

The CDR3 spells CASSPRGHLQETQYF. The CDR3 nucleotides read TGTGCCAGCAGCCCCAGGGGACATCTCCAAGAGACCCAGTACTTC. This chain connects TRBV6-1 to TRBJ2-5, with D possibly TRBD1 on 6 matching bases. This CDR3 has 15 residues. The germline gives CDR1 MNHNS, CDR2 SASEGT. Deletions cut 6 bases from V and 1 base from J, with 15 bases between.

V usage is TRBV20-1 and J usage is TRBJ2-3; 7 nucleotides agree with TRBD2. The CDR3 spans 14 residues. V shed 3 bases, J shed 3 bases, and the junction held 6 bases outside the gene matches. Germline lookup yields CDR1 DFQATT and CDR2 SNEGSKA (reference sequence). CDR3 region: CSASIAGGTDTQYF. The CDR3 coding sequence is TGCAGTGCTAGTATAGCGGGTGGGACAGATACGCAGTATTTT.

Ten or more counts support this clonotype. The chain joins TRBV7-2 to TRBJ2-5; D assignment may be TRBD1 or TRBD2 (5 bases each). The CDR3 contains 12 residues. Germline V gene sequence: CDR1 SGHTA, CDR2 FQGNSA. Trimming removed 5 bases at V and 5 bases at J, with 9 bases between. The CDR3 loop is CASSRGTETQYF. CDR3 bases: TGTGCCAGCAGCCGAGGGACGGAGACCCAGTACTTC.

The V call is TRBV9, the J call TRBJ2-1; 11 nucleotides line up with TRBD2. Germline assignment: CDR1 SGDLS and CDR2 YYNGEE. This CDR3 has 14 amino acids. V gave up 4 bases and J gave up 6 bases; unmatched junction bases: 3. The CDR3 loop is CASSPGLAVNEQFF. The CDR3 DNA reads as TGTGCCAGCAGCCCGGGACTAGCGGTCAATGAGCAGTTCTTC.

V usage is TRBV2 and J usage is TRBJ1-1; a possible D gene is TRBD1 (5 bases). This CDR3 contains 17 residues. In germline, CDR1 is SNHLY, CDR2 FYNNEI. Trimming took 1 base from V and 5 from J, leaving 20 bases between them. DNA for the CDR3: TGTGCCAGCAGTGAAGGTGGGGAAAAGGGACGCGGAACTGAAGCTTTCTTT. Translated: CASSEGGEKGRGTEAFF.

The sample holds a few counts of this clonotype. This chain connects TRBV2 to TRBJ1-1; D remains unclear. Germline assignment: CDR1 SNHLY and CDR2 FYNNEI. The CDR3 runs to 13 residues. V gave up 10 bases and J gave up 1 base, with 13 bases separating them. The CDR3, as DNA: TGTGCCACCCCCCTATCAGAGAACACTGAAGCTTTCTTT. It yields the protein CATPLSENTEAFF.

This clonotype turned up a few times. The chain combines TRBV10-1 with TRBJ1-1; TRBD1 aligns across 9 bases. J lost 5 bases, V lost 6 bases, and 4 bases had no gene match. The length of the CDR3 is 13 residues. Germline CDR1 is WNHNN and CDR2 is SYGVQD (reference sequence). The CDR3 DNA reads TGCGCCAGCAGAGAACAGGGGGCTACTGAAGCTTTCTTT. Translated, it gives CASREQGATEAFF.

This clonotype occurred many times. This rearrangement joins TRBV24-1 to TRBJ2-3; TRBD2 matches 7 bases. V lost 3 bases, J lost 11 bases, and 10 bases stayed unmatched. Germline-derived CDR1 and CDR2 are KGHDR and SFDVKD. This CDR3 is built from 14 residues. CDR3 sequence (DNA): TGTGCCACCAGTGATCCAACCGGGACTACCTTGCAGTATTTT. Its protein product is CATSDPTGTTLQYF.

The chain has TRBV28 and TRBJ1-1; possibly TRBD1 for D (5 bases). The CDR3 length is 17 residues. The germline CDR1 and CDR2 sequences are MDHEN and SYDVKM. Between the trimmed V and J ends, which lost 2 bases and 5 bases, there was a span of 21 bases. DNA of the CDR3: TGTGCCAGCAGTTTACAGGGACTCATCCTTGGCGGAACTGAAGCTTTCTTT. It codes for CASSLQGLILGGTEAFF. Using reference TRBV28 and TRBJ1-1 for the parts outside the CDR3, the full variable domain is DVKVTQSSRYLVKRTGEKVFLECVQDMDHENMFWYRQDPGLGLRLIYFSYDVKMKEKGDIPEGYSVSREKKERFSLILESASTNQTSMYLCASSLQGLILGGTEAFFGQGTRLTVV.

This clonotype has more than one count but fewer than ten. The chain is built from TRBV12-3 or TRBV12-4 and TRBJ1-5; D gene unclear. This CDR3 has 16 residues. Trimming took 1 base from V and 0 from J, leaving 10 bases between them. The CDR3 region is CASSLVTGNSNQPQHF. The DNA of the CDR3 is TGTGCCAGCAGTTTAGTCACCGGCAATAGCAATCAGCCCCAGCATTTT.

This clonotype was observed at least ten times. The chain employs TRBV29-1 and TRBJ1-1, with a weak D call TRBD1 (5 bases). Trimming cost V 6 bases and J 2 bases, with 16 bases left between them. The germline V gene has CDR1 SQVTM and CDR2 ANQGSEA. This CDR3 spans 14 amino acids. The CDR3, as DNA: TGCAGCGTCTTAGTTAGGGGAGAAAACACTGAAGCTTTCTTT. It codes for CSVLVRGENTEAFF.

This chain joins TRBV5-6 and TRBJ2-6; 7 nucleotides line up with TRBD2. J was trimmed by 2 bases and V by 0 bases; bases with no gene match: 5. This CDR3 contains 17 residues. Germline V gene sequence: CDR1 SGHDT, CDR2 YYEEEE. The CDR3 sequence is CASSLAGRVAGANVLTF. The CDR3, as DNA: TGTGCCAGCAGCTTGGCGGGGAGGGTAGCTGGGGCCAACGTCCTGACTTTC.

J is TRBJ2-3 and V is TRBV6-2 or TRBV6-3; D call uncertain. Germline CDR1 MNHEY, CDR2 SVGEGT. This CDR3 is built from 13 residues. CDR3 sequence (DNA): TGTGGGAGTGTCGGCGGAGGCACAGATACGCAGTATTTT. Amino acid sequence: CGSVGGGTDTQYF.

This clonotype was seen many times. V usage is TRBV18 and J usage is TRBJ2-1; D gene ambiguous. Per germline, CDR1 KGHSH and CDR2 LQKENI. The CDR3 length is 14 residues. The V gene lost 0 bases and the J gene lost 0 bases, with 3 bases spanning the gap. The CDR3 DNA follows: TGTGCCAGCTCACCACCTAGCTCCTACAATGAGCAGTTCTTC. Translated: CASSPPSSYNEQFF.

CDR3 in amino acids: CASSQGNSVQYF. The CDR3 DNA is TGCGCCAGCAGCCAAGGAAACAGTGTCCAGTACTTC. The J gene is TRBJ2-5, the V gene TRBV4-3; unclear D gene. CDR3 length: 12 residues. V lost 1 base, J lost 10 bases, and 10 bases lay in between. Germline assignment: CDR1 LGHNA and CDR2 YSLEER.